This T cell receptor beta chain derives from a study of a mutant IDH1 vaccine in newly diagnosed glioma. Overall study context: Patients received vaccination from 4-6 weeks after radiotherapy alone, or with temozolomide cycles.

The time point is: week 35, safety follow-up. Every vaccine dose comprised 300 ug of mutant IDH1 20-mer peptide plus topical imiquimod. New WHO grade 3 or 4 IDH1-mutant, ATRX-lost astrocytomas were present in all donors. Concerning this clone: Its target is unknown.

The repertoire was sequenced with immunoSEQ multiplex PCR; TCRdb's copy has only in-frame clones and lacks some. The profile shows tens of thousands of clones, roughly 85% of them singletons. The source of this sequence is a woman under 30 with glioma. The material was PBMCs, obtained from a glioma patient whose treatment included an IDH1 peptide vaccine.

CDR3 nucleotides: TGTGCCTGGAGAGGACAGGGGGAATTTCAGCCCCAGCATTTT. It translates to CAWRGQGEFQPQHF. This rearrangement joins TRBV30 to TRBJ1-5; 10 bases map to TRBD1. This CDR3 comprises 14 residues. Trimming cost V 3 bases and J 6 bases; bases outside gene matches: 5. CDR1 GTSNPN and CDR2 SVGIG come from the germline V gene (reference sequence). Supplemented by reference TRBV30 and TRBJ1-5, the full variable domain reads SQTIHQWPATLVQPVGSPLSLECTVEGTSNPNLYWYRQAAGRGLQLLFYSVGIGQISSEVPQNLSASRPQDRQFILSSKKLLLSDSGFYLCAWRGQGEFQPQHFGDGTRLSIL.